The following is a T cell receptor (beta chain) sequence with its context. Antigen specificity is unknown. The data derive from a study of cytomegalovirus exposure and HLA in healthy donors. Study details: Around 180 million T cells yielded over 90 million unique TCR beta sequences in earlier analysis. Membership in the Caucasian-associated ancestry cluster was found for around 81% of 300 to 400 genotyped donors. Findings and limits, study-wide: Most of the CMV-associated TCR beta chains (in a later analysis) appeared to be HLA-restricted.

The primer mix had 60 Vbeta and 13 Jbeta primers. The repertoire was sequenced with immunoSEQ multiplex PCR; TCRdb's copy has only in-frame clones and lacks some. The sample lists over 200,000 clones, about 80% seen once, with more than 0.5% in the top ten. Germline CDR1 SGHRS, CDR2 YFSETQ. This CDR3 is 13 amino acids long. With V trimmed by 4 bases and J by 6 bases, 6 bases remained unmatched. The receptor was isolated from a woman in her 40s in good health and CMV-seronegative. Sequencing was carried out using PBMCs. The chain combines TRBV5-1 with TRBJ1-2; 7 nucleotides agree with TRBD1. CDR3 sequence: CASSPGGPNGYTF. The CDR3 DNA reads as TGCGCCAGCAGCCCAGGGGGGCCAAATGGCTACACCTTC.